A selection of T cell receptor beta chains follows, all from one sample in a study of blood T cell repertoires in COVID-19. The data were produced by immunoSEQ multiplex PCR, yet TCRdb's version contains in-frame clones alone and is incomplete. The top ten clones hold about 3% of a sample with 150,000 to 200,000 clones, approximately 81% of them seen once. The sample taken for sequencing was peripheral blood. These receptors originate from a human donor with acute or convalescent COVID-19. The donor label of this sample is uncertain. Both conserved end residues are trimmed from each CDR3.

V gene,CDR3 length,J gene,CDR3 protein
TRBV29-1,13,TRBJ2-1,SVEQGRVSWNEQF
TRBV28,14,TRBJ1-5,ASREGDRGHGQPQH
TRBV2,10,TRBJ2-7,ASSSQGYEQY
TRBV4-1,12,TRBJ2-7,ASSRRQEGYEQY
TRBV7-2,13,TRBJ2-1,ASSLGTSGYNEQF
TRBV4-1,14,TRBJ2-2,ASSQLGQPNTGELF
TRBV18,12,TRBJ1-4,ASSPGQGGEKLF
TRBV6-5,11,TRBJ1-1,ASKMELNTEAF
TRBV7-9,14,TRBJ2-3,ASSLAGQGARDTQY
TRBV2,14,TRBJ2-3,ASTKGLAATTDTQY
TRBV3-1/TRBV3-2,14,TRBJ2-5,ASSQDLLALRETQY
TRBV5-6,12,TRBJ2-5,ASSVGHLQETQY
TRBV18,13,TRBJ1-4,ASSRQGVPNEKLF
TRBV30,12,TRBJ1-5,AWSRDRVNQPQH
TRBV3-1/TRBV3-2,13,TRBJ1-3,ASSQDRGPGNTIY
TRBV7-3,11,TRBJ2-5,ASSPGSQETQY
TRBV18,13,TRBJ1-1,ASSPVREALTEAF
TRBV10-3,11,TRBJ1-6,AISEYANSPLH
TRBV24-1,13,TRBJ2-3,ATSDSRASTDTQY
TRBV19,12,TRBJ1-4,ASMGDIPNEKLF
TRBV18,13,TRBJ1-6,ASSPAAGFNSPLH
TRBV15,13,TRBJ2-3,ATSGGLARGDTQY
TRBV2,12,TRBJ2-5,ASSERSGLETQY
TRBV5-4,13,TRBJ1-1,ASSFRGRIGAEAF
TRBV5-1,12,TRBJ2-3,ASSTGTITDTQY
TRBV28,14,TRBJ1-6,ASSLLIPRARDPLH
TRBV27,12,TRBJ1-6,ASSGTGLNSPLH
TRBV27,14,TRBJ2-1,ASSLSAGGPYNEQF
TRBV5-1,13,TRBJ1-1,ASSLARGDNTEAF
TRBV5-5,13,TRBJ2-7,ASSLGDRGAYEQY
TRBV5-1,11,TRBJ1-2,ASSPGQGQGYT
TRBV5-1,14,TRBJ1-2,ASSLAGGQGHYGYT